A selection of T cell receptor beta chains follows, all from one sample in a study of blood T cell repertoires in COVID-19. Some clones are missing from TCRdb's copy, which holds only in-frame ones; the method was immunoSEQ multiplex PCR. This sample has a few hundred thousand clones, with about 90% found just once. The specimen sequenced was PBMCs or T cells enriched from blood (not recorded which). These receptors were obtained from a man aged 30 to 39 who had recovered from COVID-19. Each CDR3 is given with its conserved first and last residue. The order of the fields is J gene, D gene, V gene, clone size, CDR3 protein, CDR3 DNA. A D gene is named only where the DNA matches it firmly. Clone size is stated in some rows and not others, as once, few, many or a class when expanded.

TRBJ2-4 - TRBV2 once CASTDTENIQYF TGTGCCAGCACCGACACAGAAAACATTCAGTACTTC
TRBJ2-7 - TRBV18 - CASSPPSRSSYEQYF TGTGCCAGCTCACCACCGTCACGGAGCTCCTACGAGCAGTACTTC
TRBJ1-4 - TRBV5-6 - CASSFTPTTNEKLFF TGTGCCAGCAGCTTCACTCCTACAACTAATGAAAAACTGTTTTTT
TRBJ1-5 TRBD1 TRBV19 once CASSIADRGRDQPQHF TGTGCCAGTAGTATAGCAGACAGGGGGCGCGATCAGCCCCAGCATTTT
TRBJ2-2 TRBD2 TRBV20-1 - CSASMGGSTGELFF TGCAGTGCTAGTATGGGGGGGTCCACCGGGGAGCTGTTTTTT
TRBJ1-5 - TRBV19 - CASSPSTFSNQPQHF TGTGCCAGTAGCCCGTCGACATTTAGCAATCAGCCCCAGCATTTT
TRBJ2-3 - TRBV29-1 once CSAEIGLSWDTQYF TGCAGCGCGGAGATAGGACTCTCGTGGGATACGCAGTATTTT
TRBJ1-5 - TRBV28 - CASRFPKPPGDDYSNQPQHF TGTGCCAGCAGATTCCCCAAACCTCCAGGGGACGATTATAGCAATCAGCCCCAGCATTTT
TRBJ2-2 TRBD1 TRBV3-1/TRBV3-2 - CASSLRDRGNTGELFF TGTGCCAGCAGCCTAAGGGACAGGGGGAACACCGGGGAGCTGTTTTTT
TRBJ2-2 - TRBV7-2 - CASSSRAAGGANTGELFF TGTGCCAGCAGCTCTAGAGCGGCGGGCGGAGCGAACACCGGGGAGCTGTTTTTT
TRBJ1-6 - TRBV7-2 - CASRREGTYNSPLHF TGTGCCAGCAGACGAGAGGGAACCTATAATTCACCCCTCCACTTT
TRBJ2-5 - TRBV25-1 once CASSDRFVEETQYF TGTGCCAGCAGTGACAGGTTCGTGGAAGAGACCCAGTACTTC
TRBJ1-1 - TRBV3-1/TRBV3-2 - CASSLSYTEAFF TGTGCCAGCAGCCTGAGCTACACTGAAGCTTTCTTT
TRBJ1-2 TRBD1 TRBV18 - CASSRIWSGGEKNYGYTF TGTGCCAGCTCCCGGATATGGTCAGGGGGAGAGAAGAACTATGGCTACACCTTC
TRBJ2-7 - TRBV4-1 - CASSQSPTEYEQYF TGCGCCAGCAGCCAATCCCCGACAGAATACGAGCAGTACTTC
TRBJ2-1 TRBD2 TRBV2 - CASSITSAYNEQFF TGTGCCAGCAGTATCACTAGCGCATACAATGAGCAGTTCTTC
TRBJ2-5 TRBD1 TRBV5-6 - CASRWGTGGLQETQYF TGTGCCAGCAGGTGGGGGACAGGGGGATTACAAGAGACCCAGTACTTC
TRBJ2-2 - TRBV7-2 few CASSLTGINTGELFF TGTGCCAGCAGCTTAACAGGGATTAACACCGGGGAGCTGTTTTTT
TRBJ1-1 - TRBV9 - CASSVSSGTEAFF TGTGCCAGCAGCGTGTCGAGCGGCACTGAAGCTTTCTTT
TRBJ2-2 - TRBV11-3 - CASSAITAGELFF TGTGCCAGCAGCGCTATCACAGCCGGGGAGCTGTTTTTT